This T cell receptor (beta chain) was retrieved from a study of blood T cell repertoires in COVID-19. Study summary: From T cells, B-cell-depleted T cells, or PBMCs came the material, which was cDNA or gDNA.

V trimming: 7 bases; J trimming: 7 bases; junction bases outside the gene matches: 3. CDR3 length: 11 amino acids. CDR1 and CDR2 from the germline V gene are SQVTM and ANQGSEA. Methods used by the authors: Scientists estimated how many nucleated cells there were by amplifying reference gene primers. Clones were sequenced by immunoSEQ multiplex PCR, and TCRdb holds only the in-frame ones, with some missing. The DNA gave D and trimming, while V, J and clone size come from that table. The sample includes around 230,000 clones, 82% of them seen just once. Clinical histories supplied by participants themselves formed the basis of cohort assignment.

This receptor was obtained from a man aged 40-49 years who had recovered from COVID-19. The chain is built from TRBV29-1 and TRBJ2-1; 8 bases match TRBD1. The sequenced material came from PBMCs or T cells enriched from blood (not recorded which). The CDR3 nucleotides read TGCAGCGGCAACAGGGGGAATGAGCAGTTCTTC. It specifies CSGNRGNEQFF.